These T cell receptor beta chains were read from a single sample in a study of T-cell reconstitution after alpha-beta-depleted transplantation in children. TCRdb re-derived calls from the PCR reads in MiXCR, one entry per CDR3 protein. This table has about 980,000 distinct CDR3 sequences, about 26% appearing once. This material consisted of PBMCs, mostly from graft donor cells, taken 360 days after TCRalphabeta/CD19-depleted stem cell transplant. All receptors derive from a boy younger than two who had a stem cell transplant for SCID, so the T cells may come from the graft donor. Each CDR3 is given with its conserved first and last residue. The D gene is left open where the match is weak. Clone size is given for some rows only: seen once, a few or many times, or a class if the clone is expanded.

D: TRBD1
V: TRBV12-3/TRBV12-4
J: TRBJ1-1
size: few
DNA: TGTGCCAGCAGTCGCAGTGCCCCGGGACAGGGATTTGAAGCTTTCTTT
CDR3: CASSRSAPGQGFEAFF

D: NA
V: TRBV19
J: TRBJ2-2
size: few
DNA: TGTGCCAGTAGTTCGCACATTGGCTCGAACACCGGGGAGCTGTTTTTT
CDR3: CASSSHIGSNTGELFF

D: NA
V: TRBV29-1
J: TRBJ2-7
size: NA
DNA: TGCAGCGTTGAAGTCCTTCCCTACGAGCAGTACTTC
CDR3: CSVEVLPYEQYF

D: NA
V: TRBV5-1
J: TRBJ1-1
size: NA
DNA: TGCGCCAGCGCCGTTGATGGGGGGCCCATGAACACTGAAGCTTTCTTT
CDR3: CASAVDGGPMNTEAFF

D: NA
V: TRBV25-1
J: TRBJ1-1
size: NA
DNA: TGTGCCAGCAGTGACCAAACCCCCGATGGCACTGAAGCTTTCTTT
CDR3: CASSDQTPDGTEAFF

D: NA
V: TRBV5-1
J: TRBJ2-3
size: NA
DNA: TGCGCCAGCAGCATCGGGGAAGCTAGCACAGATACGCAGTATTTT
CDR3: CASSIGEASTDTQYF

D: NA
V: TRBV12-3/TRBV12-4
J: TRBJ2-5
size: NA
DNA: TGTGCCAGCAGTTTTACTAACCCATACCAAGAGACCCAGTACTTC
CDR3: CASSFTNPYQETQYF

D: TRBD2
V: TRBV29-1
J: TRBJ2-5
size: NA
DNA: TGCAGCGTTACAGGGACTAGCGGGGGAAGGGAGACCCAGTACTTC
CDR3: CSVTGTSGGRETQYF

D: NA
V: TRBV27
J: TRBJ1-2
size: few
DNA: TGTGCCAGCAGTCCCTTGCCGAGCTGGTATGGCTACACCTTC
CDR3: CASSPLPSWYGYTF

D: TRBD2
V: TRBV2
J: TRBJ2-3
size: NA
DNA: TGTGCCAGCAGTGAACAGCGGGGGGGCTCAGATACGCAGTATTTT
CDR3: CASSEQRGGSDTQYF

D: TRBD1
V: TRBV28
J: TRBJ2-7
size: NA
DNA: TGTGCCAGCAGTCCTGGACAGGAGCCCTACGAGCAGTACTTC
CDR3: CASSPGQEPYEQYF

D: NA
V: TRBV3-1
J: TRBJ1-5
size: NA
DNA: TGTGCCAGCAGCCAAGGCAAGAGGGCGGGCAATCAGCCCCAGCATTTT
CDR3: CASSQGKRAGNQPQHF

D: NA
V: TRBV27
J: TRBJ1-1
size: few
DNA: TGTGCCAGCACCTGGGGGGGAACAGCTTTCTTT
CDR3: CASTWGGTAFF

D: NA
V: TRBV12-3/TRBV12-4
J: TRBJ1-2
size: once
DNA: TGTGCCAGCAGTTTACGACGGGACACCAACTATGGCTACACCTTC
CDR3: CASSLRRDTNYGYTF

D: NA
V: TRBV20-1
J: TRBJ1-3
size: few
DNA: TGCAGTGCTATAGGAAACACCATATATTTT
CDR3: CSAIGNTIYF

D: TRBD1
V: TRBV3-1
J: TRBJ1-1
size: many
DNA: TGTGCCAGCAGCCAACTTGTAGTGGACAGGCTGAACACTGAAGCTTTCTTT
CDR3: CASSQLVVDRLNTEAFF

D: NA
V: TRBV5-5
J: TRBJ2-5
size: many
DNA: TGTGCCAGCAGCTTGGCCGTAGAGACCCAGTACTTC
CDR3: CASSLAVETQYF

D: NA
V: TRBV7-3
J: TRBJ1-6
size: NA
DNA: TGTGCCAGCAGCTTACTGGGGGGGAATTCACCCCTCCACTTT
CDR3: CASSLLGGNSPLHF

D: NA
V: TRBV7-3
J: TRBJ2-1
size: NA
DNA: TGTGCCAGCAGCACCCGGACTAACAATGAGCAGTTCTTC
CDR3: CASSTRTNNEQFF

D: NA
V: TRBV5-1
J: TRBJ2-5
size: NA
DNA: TGCGCCAGCAGCCCAATCGTGGCGGAAGGGACCCAGTACTTC
CDR3: CASSPIVAEGTQYF

D: NA
V: TRBV12-3/TRBV12-4
J: TRBJ2-1
size: NA
DNA: TGTGCCAGCAGTTTGGCTCTGAGCAATCAGGCGGGTGTCAAGGATGAGCAGTTCTTC
CDR3: CASSLALSNQAGVKDEQFF

D: TRBD1
V: TRBV12-3/TRBV12-4
J: TRBJ2-2
size: few
DNA: TGTGCCACCTGCCTCGGACAGGGGCCGAGCACCGGGGAGCTGTTTTTT
CDR3: CATCLGQGPSTGELFF

D: NA
V: TRBV12-3/TRBV12-4
J: TRBJ2-1
size: few
DNA: TGTGCCAGCAGTTTAGGGGGGGTAGACCGGTTCTTC
CDR3: CASSLGGVDRFF

D: NA
V: TRBV6-1
J: TRBJ1-5
size: NA
DNA: TGTGCCAGCAGTAGGGCCCGTGGGGATCAGCCCCAGCATTTT
CDR3: CASSRARGDQPQHF

D: NA
V: TRBV20-1
J: TRBJ1-5
size: NA
DNA: TGCAGTGCTAGGAGGGGAGCAAGCAATCAGCCCCAGCATTTT
CDR3: CSARRGASNQPQHF

D: TRBD2
V: TRBV20-1
J: TRBJ2-5
size: NA
DNA: TGCTGTGCTTTTCTAGCGGGGCAGCATCTAAGTCAAGAGACCCAGTACTTC
CDR3: CCAFLAGQHLSQETQYF

D: TRBD2
V: TRBV7-6
J: TRBJ2-1
size: NA
DNA: TGTGCCAGCAGCTTAGGGGGACTAGGAGGCTATGAGCAGTTCTTC
CDR3: CASSLGGLGGYEQFF

D: NA
V: TRBV12-5
J: TRBJ2-5
size: NA
DNA: TGTGCTAGTGGTTTGGTACCGGGAGAGACCCAGTACTTC
CDR3: CASGLVPGETQYF

D: TRBD1
V: TRBV7-2
J: TRBJ2-5
size: few
DNA: TGTGCCAGCAGCATACGGGACAGGGCTTGGCGGCAAGAGACCCAGTACTTC
CDR3: CASSIRDRAWRQETQYF